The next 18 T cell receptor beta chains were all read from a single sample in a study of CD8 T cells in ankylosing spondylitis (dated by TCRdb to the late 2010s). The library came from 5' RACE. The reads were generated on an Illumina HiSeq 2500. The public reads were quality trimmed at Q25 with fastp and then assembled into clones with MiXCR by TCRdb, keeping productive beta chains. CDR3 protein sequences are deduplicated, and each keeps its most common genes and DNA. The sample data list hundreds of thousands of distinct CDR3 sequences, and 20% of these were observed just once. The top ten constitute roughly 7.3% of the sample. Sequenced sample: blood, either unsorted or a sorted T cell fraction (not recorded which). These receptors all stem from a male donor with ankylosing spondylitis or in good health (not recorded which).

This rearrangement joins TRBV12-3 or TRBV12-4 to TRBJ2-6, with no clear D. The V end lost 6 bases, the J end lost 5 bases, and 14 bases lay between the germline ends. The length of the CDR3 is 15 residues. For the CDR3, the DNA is TGTGCCAGCAGCTCCGGCGAGGTCTGGGCCAACGTCCTGACTTTC. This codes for CASSSGEVWANVLTF.

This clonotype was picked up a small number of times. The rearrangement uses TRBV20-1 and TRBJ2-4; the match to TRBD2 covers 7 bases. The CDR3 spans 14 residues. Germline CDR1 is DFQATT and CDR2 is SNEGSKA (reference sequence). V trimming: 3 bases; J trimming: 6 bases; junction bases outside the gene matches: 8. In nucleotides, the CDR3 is TGCAGTGCTAGCGGGGGGACTTATATAAACATTCAGTACTTC. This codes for CSASGGTYINIQYF.

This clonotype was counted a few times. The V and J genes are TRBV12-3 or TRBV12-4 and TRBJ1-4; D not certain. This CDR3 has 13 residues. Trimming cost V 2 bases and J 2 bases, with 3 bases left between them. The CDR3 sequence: CASSLRTNEKLFF. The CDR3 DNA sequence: TGTGCCAGCAGTTTACGGACTAATGAAAAACTGTTTTTT.

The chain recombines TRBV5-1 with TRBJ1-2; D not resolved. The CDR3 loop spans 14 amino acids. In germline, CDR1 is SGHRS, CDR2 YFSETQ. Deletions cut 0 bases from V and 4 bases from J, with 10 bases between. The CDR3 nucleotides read TGCGCCAGCAGCTTGGGGCCTCTCGCCTATGGCTACACCTTC. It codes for CASSLGPLAYGYTF.

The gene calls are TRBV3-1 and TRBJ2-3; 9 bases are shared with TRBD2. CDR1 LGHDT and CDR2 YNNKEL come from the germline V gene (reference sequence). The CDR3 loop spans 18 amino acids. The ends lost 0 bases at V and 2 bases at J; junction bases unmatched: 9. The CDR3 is CASSQELAGPLTTDTQYF. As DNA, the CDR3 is TGTGCCAGCAGCCAAGAACTAGCGGGCCCTTTAACCACAGATACGCAGTATTTT.

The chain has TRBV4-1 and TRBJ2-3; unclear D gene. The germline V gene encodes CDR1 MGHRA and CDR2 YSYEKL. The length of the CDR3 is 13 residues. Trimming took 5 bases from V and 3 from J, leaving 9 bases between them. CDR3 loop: CASSRQQTDTQYF. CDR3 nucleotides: TGCGCCAGCAGCAGGCAACAGACAGATACGCAGTATTTT.

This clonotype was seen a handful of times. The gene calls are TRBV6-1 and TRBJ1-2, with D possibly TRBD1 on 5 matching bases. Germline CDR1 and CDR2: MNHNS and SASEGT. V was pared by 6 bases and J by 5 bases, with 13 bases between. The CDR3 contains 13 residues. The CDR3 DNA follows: TGTGCCAGCAGAGACCCGACAGAGTATGGCTACACCTTC. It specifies CASRDPTEYGYTF.

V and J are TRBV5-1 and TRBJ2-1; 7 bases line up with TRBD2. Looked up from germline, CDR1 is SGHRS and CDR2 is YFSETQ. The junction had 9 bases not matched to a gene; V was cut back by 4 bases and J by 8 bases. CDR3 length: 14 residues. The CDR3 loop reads CASSRDYGPYEQFF. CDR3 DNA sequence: TGCGCCAGCAGCCGGGACTACGGCCCCTATGAGCAGTTCTTC. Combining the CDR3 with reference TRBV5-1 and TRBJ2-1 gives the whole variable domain KAGVTQTPRYLIKTRGQQVTLSCSPISGHRSVSWYQQTPGQGLQFLFEYFSETQRNKGNFPGRFSGRQFSNSRSEMNVSTLELGDSALYLCASSRDYGPYEQFFGPGTRLTVL.

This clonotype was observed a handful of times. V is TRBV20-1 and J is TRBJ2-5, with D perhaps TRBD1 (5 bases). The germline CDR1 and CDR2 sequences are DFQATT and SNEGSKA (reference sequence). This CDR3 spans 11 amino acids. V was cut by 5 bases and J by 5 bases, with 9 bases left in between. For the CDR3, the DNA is TGCAGTGCTGGGGCACGCGAGACCCAGTACTTC. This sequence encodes CSAGARETQYF.

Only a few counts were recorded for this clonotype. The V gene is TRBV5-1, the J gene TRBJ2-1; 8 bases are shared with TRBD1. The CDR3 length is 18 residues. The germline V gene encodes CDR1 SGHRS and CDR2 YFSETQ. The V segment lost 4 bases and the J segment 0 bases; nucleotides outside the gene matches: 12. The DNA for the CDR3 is TGCGCCAGCAGCCCGCCGGGACAGGCCTCCTTCTCCTACAATGAGCAGTTCTTC. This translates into CASSPPGQASFSYNEQFF.

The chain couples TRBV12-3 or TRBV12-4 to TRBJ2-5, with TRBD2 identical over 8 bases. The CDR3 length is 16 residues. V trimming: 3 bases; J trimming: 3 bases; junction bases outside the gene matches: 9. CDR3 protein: CASSFDARGAEETQYF. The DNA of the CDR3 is TGTGCCAGCAGTTTTGATGCGCGGGGGGCTGAAGAGACCCAGTACTTC.

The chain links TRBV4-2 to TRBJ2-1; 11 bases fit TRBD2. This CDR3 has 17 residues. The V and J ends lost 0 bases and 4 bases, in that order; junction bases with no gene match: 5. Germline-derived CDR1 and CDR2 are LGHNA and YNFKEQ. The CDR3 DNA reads TGTGCCAGCAGCCAAGAAACTAGCGGGAGTTCGTACAATGAGCAGTTCTTC. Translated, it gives CASSQETSGSSYNEQFF.

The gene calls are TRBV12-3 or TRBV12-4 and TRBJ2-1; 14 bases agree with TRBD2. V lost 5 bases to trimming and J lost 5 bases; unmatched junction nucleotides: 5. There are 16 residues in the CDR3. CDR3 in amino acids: CASSPGTSGGNNEQFF. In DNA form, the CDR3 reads TGTGCCAGCAGTCCAGGGACTAGCGGGGGTAACAATGAGCAGTTCTTC.

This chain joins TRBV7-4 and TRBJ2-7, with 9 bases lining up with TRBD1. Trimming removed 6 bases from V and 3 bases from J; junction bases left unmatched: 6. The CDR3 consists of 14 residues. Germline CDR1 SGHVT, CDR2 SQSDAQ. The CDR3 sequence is CASRTTGGIYEQYV. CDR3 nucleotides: TGTGCCAGCAGAACGACAGGGGGTATCTACGAGCAGTACGTC.

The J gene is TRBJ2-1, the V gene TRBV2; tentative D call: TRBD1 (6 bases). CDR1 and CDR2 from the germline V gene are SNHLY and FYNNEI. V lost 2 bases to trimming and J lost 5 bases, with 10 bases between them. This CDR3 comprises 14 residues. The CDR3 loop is CASSELGQNNEQFF. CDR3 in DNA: TGTGCCAGCAGTGAACTCGGACAGAACAATGAGCAGTTCTTC.

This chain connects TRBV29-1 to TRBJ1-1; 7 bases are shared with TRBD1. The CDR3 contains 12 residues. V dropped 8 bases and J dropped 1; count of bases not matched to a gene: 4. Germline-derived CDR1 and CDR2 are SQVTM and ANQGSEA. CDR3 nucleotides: TGCAGCACCCGACAGGGGAACACTGAAGCTTTCTTT. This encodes CSTRQGNTEAFF.

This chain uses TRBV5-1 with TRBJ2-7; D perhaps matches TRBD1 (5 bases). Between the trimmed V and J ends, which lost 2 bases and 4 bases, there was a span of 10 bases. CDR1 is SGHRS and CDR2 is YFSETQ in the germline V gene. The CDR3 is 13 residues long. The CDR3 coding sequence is TGCGCCAGCAGCTTTGAGGCAGGGTACGAGCAGTACGTC. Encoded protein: CASSFEAGYEQYV.

The CDR3 loop is CSARGGHHNEQFF. For the CDR3, the DNA is TGCAGTGCTAGGGGTGGACATCACAATGAGCAGTTCTTC. The chain employs TRBV20-1 and TRBJ2-1, with D possibly TRBD1 on 5 matching bases. This CDR3 is built from 13 residues. Per the germline V gene, CDR1 is DFQATT and CDR2 is SNEGSKA (reference sequence). The V end lost 3 bases, the J end lost 5 bases, and 11 bases lay between the germline ends.